A single sample is the source of the 13 T cell receptor beta chains below, sequenced in a study of response to subunit inactivated influenza vaccine. One entry per CDR3 protein, called by TCRdb with MiXCR from the RT-PCR reads. The sample records roughly 780,000 distinct CDR3 sequences, roughly 18% being singletons. The sample consisted of PBMCs from blood, taken more than 4 days after vaccination. These receptors originate from a man between 45 and 60 years old who received an inactivated influenza vaccine.

This clonotype was found a few times. The chain carries TRBV3-1 and TRBJ2-7; 8 bases are a match to TRBD2. V trimming: 2 bases; J trimming: 3 bases; junction bases outside the gene matches: 9. This CDR3 has 16 amino acids. From germline, CDR1 is LGHDT and CDR2 YNNKEL (reference sequence). The CDR3 spells CASSQPGTRRIYEQYF. As DNA, the CDR3 is TGTGCCAGCAGCCAACCCGGGACTAGGAGGATCTACGAGCAGTACTTC.

This chain links TRBV2 with TRBJ2-7; 9 positions agree with TRBD1. Germline trimming cut 6 bases from V and 4 bases from J; bases unmatched to any gene: 7. In germline, CDR1 is SNHLY, CDR2 FYNNEI. The CDR3 is made up of 14 amino acids. The CDR3: CASRTGTGMYEQYF. The CDR3 nucleotides read TGTGCCAGCAGGACCGGGACAGGGATGTACGAGCAGTACTTC.

This clonotype was seen ten or more times. V is TRBV7-9 and J is TRBJ2-5, with 7 bases identical to TRBD2. Germline values: CDR1 SEHNR, CDR2 FQNEAQ (reference sequence). V dropped 5 bases and J dropped 1; count of bases not matched to a gene: 10. CDR3 length: 16 residues. CDR3 residues: CASSTRDYRLQETQYF. In DNA, the CDR3 is TGTGCCAGCAGCACCCGGGACTACCGACTCCAAGAGACCCAGTACTTC. The full variable domain, its missing parts supplied by reference TRBV7-9 and TRBJ2-5, is DTGVSQNPRHKITKRGQNVTFRCDPISEHNRLYWYRQTLGQGPEFLTYFQNEAQLEKSRLLSDRFSAERPKGSFSTLEIQRTEQGDSAMYLCASSTRDYRLQETQYFGPGTRLLVL.

DNA for the CDR3: TGTGCCAGCAGATCATATGGCCCGTGGGAGACCCAGTACTTC. Translation gives CASRSYGPWETQYF. V and J are TRBV6-2 or TRBV6-3 and TRBJ2-5; D is unresolved. The length of the CDR3 is 14 residues. The V and J ends lost 6 bases and 5 bases respectively, with 16 bases between them. Germline V CDR1 and CDR2: MNHEY, SVGEGT.

A few counts support this clonotype. The chain has TRBV9 and TRBJ2-1, with TRBD2 matching over 8 bases. Germline assignment: CDR1 SGDLS and CDR2 YYNGEE. The CDR3 has 15 amino acids. With V trimmed by 2 bases and J by 8 bases, 9 bases remained unmatched. The CDR3 DNA is TGTGCCAGCAGCGTCGCCCAGCGGGGGTCCGATGAGCAGTTCTTC. Translated: CASSVAQRGSDEQFF.

This chain links TRBV7-8 with TRBJ2-1; TRBD1 or TRBD2 may be the D gene (6 bases each). V lost 3 bases and J 5 bases, leaving 11 bases between the germline ends. CDR1 and CDR2 (germline): SGHVS, FQNEAQ. The CDR3 runs 14 residues. The CDR3 region is CASSFRGQHNEQFF. In DNA, the CDR3 is TGTGCCAGCAGCTTCCGGGGGCAACACAATGAGCAGTTCTTC.

The rearrangement joins TRBV7-9 to TRBJ1-2, with no clear D. The CDR3 is 17 residues long. V was trimmed by 4 bases and J by 2 bases, leaving 20 bases between them. CDR1 is SEHNR and CDR2 is FQNEAQ in the germline V gene (reference sequence). CDR3 sequence: CASSYNRAPTTNYGYTF. Here the CDR3 DNA reads TGTGCCAGCAGCTACAACCGGGCCCCAACAACCAACTATGGCTACACCTTC.

The chain carries TRBV29-1 and TRBJ1-5; 7 nucleotides align to TRBD1. Per the germline V gene, CDR1 is SQVTM and CDR2 is ANQGSEA. Losses at the gene ends were 2 bases for V and 9 bases for J; bases not matched to a gene: 4. CDR3 size: 12 residues. CDR3 nucleotide sequence: TGCAGCGTTGAAACAGGGGAAGGGCCCCAGCATTTT. Amino acids: CSVETGEGPQHF.

In this sample, this clonotype turned up a few times. The gene calls are TRBV12-3 or TRBV12-4 and TRBJ1-2, with a weak D call TRBD1 (5 bases). V lost 5 bases and J lost 8, with 21 bases in between. The CDR3 totals 15 residues. Written as DNA, the CDR3 is TGTGCCAGCAGTCCCCAGACAGTAGGGGCCGGAGGCTACACCTTC. Its protein product is CASSPQTVGAGGYTF.

This clonotype is a singleton in its sample. This sequence joins TRBV2 and TRBJ1-6; tentative D call: TRBD1 (5 bases). There are 14 residues in the CDR3. Per germline, CDR1 SNHLY and CDR2 FYNNEI. The V gene lost 2 bases and the J gene lost 6 bases, with 8 bases spanning the gap. The CDR3, as DNA: TGTGCCAGCAGTGAATGGGGGGGTAATTCACCCCTCCACTTT. Translating gives CASSEWGGNSPLHF.

This clonotype was picked up a small number of times. The CDR3 here is CSALRLRDIYGYTF. The CDR3 region has the DNA TGCAGTGCTTTAAGACTCAGAGACATCTATGGCTACACCTTC. The rearrangement uses TRBV20-1 and TRBJ1-2; unclear D gene. With 5 bases removed from V and 4 bases from J, the gap between germline ends came to 17 bases. CDR3 size: 14 residues. Germline CDR1 and CDR2: DFQATT and SNEGSKA (reference sequence).

The gene calls are TRBV6-2 or TRBV6-3 and TRBJ1-5; no definite D call. Trimming took off 2 bases at V and 2 bases at J, with 10 bases between the two ends. This CDR3 is built from 15 residues. Per germline, CDR1 MNHEY and CDR2 SVGEGT. CDR3 in DNA: TGTGCCAGCAGTTACATGGGGTCGGGCAATCAGCCCCAGCATTTT. This gives the protein CASSYMGSGNQPQHF.

This clonotype was counted a few times. The gene calls are TRBV7-8 and TRBJ2-7; D might be TRBD2 (6 bases). The CDR3 length is 15 residues. Looked up from germline, CDR1 is SGHVS and CDR2 is FQNEAQ. The V end was cut by 1 base, the J end by 5 bases, with 15 bases between. The CDR3 spells CASSLGVAGLNEQYF. The DNA of the CDR3 is TGTGCCAGCAGCTTAGGGGTGGCGGGACTGAACGAGCAGTACTTC.